This T cell receptor beta chain came from a study of chemoradiotherapy in HPV16-positive cancers. Sequenced by immunoSEQ multiplex PCR; TCRdb stores in-frame clones only, minus some. Altogether roughly 5,200 clones are present, roughly 80% being singletons, with the ten largest covering 35% to 40%. In the case of this clone: Its antigen is undetermined.

V was trimmed by 5 bases and J by 7 bases, leaving 20 bases between them. The CDR3 consists of 15 residues. In germline, CDR1 is MDHEN, CDR2 SYDVKM. Points from the study as a whole: Non-HPV-specific T cells did not expand in tumors during treatment, whereas candidate HPV-specific clones and E7-related motifs did. In HPV16-positive patients, HPV-responsive T-cell expansion tracked better recurrence-free survival.

Repertoires were sampled repeatedly during chemoradiotherapy. This chain uses TRBV28 with TRBJ2-5; D may correspond to TRBD1 or TRBD2 (5 bases each). The sample was collected from a patient who underwent chemoradiotherapy. This clonotype originated in a human donor with HPV-associated anogenital cancer. CDR3 sequence (DNA): TGTGCCAGCAGTATAGCCAAGGGGCGGGTTGGGACCCAGTACTTC. This encodes CASSIAKGRVGTQYF.